Below, 13 T cell receptor beta chains from the same sample are listed, as sequenced in a study of cytomegalovirus exposure and HLA in healthy donors (dated by TCRdb to between 2016 and 2019). The library was built by means of the immunoSEQ multiplex PCR assay. For the multiplex PCR, a mixture combining 60 forward primers for TCR Vbeta segments and 13 reverse primers for TCR Jbeta segments was used. TCRdb obtained this table from immuneACCESS and retained in-frame rearrangements with V and J assigned. These tables miss some clones; where compared with another copy, unresolved V genes account for less than half of the shortfall, and the remainder is unexplained. The sample includes more than 110,000 clones, with 70% observed a single time. Clones ranked in the top ten supply approximately 1.6% of the sample. Input material: PBMCs. All receptors come from a woman in her twenties or thirties in good health and CMV-seronegative.

The CDR3 protein is CASSPDREETQYF. CDR3 DNA sequence: TGTGCCAGTAGTCCAGACAGGGAAGAGACCCAGTACTTC. The J gene is TRBJ2-5, the V gene TRBV19, with 7 positions matching TRBD1. This CDR3 spans 13 amino acids. V shed 5 bases, J shed 3 bases, and the junction held 3 bases outside the gene matches. Germline CDR1 and CDR2: LNHDA and SQIVND (reference sequence). Supplemented by reference TRBV19 and TRBJ2-5, the full variable domain reads DGGITQSPKYLFRKEGQNVTLSCEQNLNHDAMYWYRQDPGQGLRLIYYSQIVNDFQKGDIAEGYSVSREKKESFPLTVTSAQKNPTAFYLCASSPDREETQYFGPGTRLLVL.

The rearrangement joins TRBV6-5 to TRBJ1-2; D perhaps matches TRBD1 (6 bases). Between the trimmed V and J ends, which lost 0 bases and 7 bases, there was a span of 12 bases. CDR1 and CDR2 (germline): MNHEY, SVGAGI. This CDR3 spans 14 amino acids. This chain's CDR3 is CASSYSEQGTGYTF. CDR3 coding DNA: TGTGCCAGCAGTTACTCCGAACAGGGTACTGGCTACACCTTC.

V is TRBV1 and J is TRBJ1-4. TRBV1 is a pseudogene segment. The CDR3 is 14 amino acids. DNA for the CDR3: TGCACCAGCAGCCCCGATCCAAAGGGAGAGGAACTGTTTTTT. Its translation is CTSSPDPKGEELFF.

J is TRBJ1-1 and V is TRBV15; no clear D. In germline, CDR1 is LNHNV, CDR2 YYDKDF (reference sequence). Trimming took 0 bases from V and 5 from J, leaving 19 bases between them. CDR3 length: 17 amino acids. DNA for the CDR3: TGTGCCACCAGCAGAGATAGCACCTACCGCTGGAAAACTGAAGCTTTCTTT. This gives the protein CATSRDSTYRWKTEAFF.

The CDR3 region is CASGDRRNSPLHF. Here the CDR3 DNA reads TGTGCGAGCGGGGACAGGCGTAATTCACCCCTCCACTTT. The chain carries TRBV19 and TRBJ1-6, with 8 bases fitting TRBD1. This CDR3 is built from 13 residues. Per the germline V gene, CDR1 is LNHDA and CDR2 is SQIVND (reference sequence).

CDR3 nucleotides: TGTGCCAGCTCACCATCCCAGCGGGAGCAGTTCTTC. Its protein is CASSPSQREQFF. The rearrangement links TRBV18 to TRBJ2-1; TRBD2 is a possible D gene (5 bases). CDR1 is KGHSH, CDR2 LQKENI, per germline. The CDR3 runs 12 residues. The V gene lost 2 bases and the J gene lost 10 bases, with 9 bases spanning the gap.

This chain links TRBV2 with TRBJ2-7, with 8 nucleotides matching TRBD1. Germline-derived CDR1 and CDR2 are SNHLY and FYNNEI. With 3 bases clipped from V and 5 bases from J, the junction kept 9 bases outside the gene matches. This CDR3 spans 15 amino acids. CDR3 region: CASSELGQGFDEQYF. CDR3 nucleotide sequence: TGTGCCAGCAGTGAGCTAGGACAGGGATTCGACGAGCAGTACTTC.

The V gene is TRBV10-3, the J gene TRBJ2-6; D is undetermined. V lost 0 bases, J lost 0 bases, and 18 bases lay in between. Germline V gives CDR1 ENHRY, CDR2 SYGVKD. The CDR3 length is 20 residues. In nucleotides, the CDR3 is TGTGCCATCAGTGAGTCGTTGCGGCAGAGAACAAACTCTGGGGCCAACGTCCTGACTTTC. Translation: CAISESLRQRTNSGANVLTF.

This chain joins TRBV2 and TRBJ2-6, with 11 nucleotides matching TRBD1. CDR3 length equals 17 residues. The trim removed 6 bases at V and 1 base at J, leaving 5 bases unmatched. Germline V lookup: CDR1 SNHLY, CDR2 FYNNEI. The CDR3 DNA reads as TGTGCCAGCAGGGGACAGGGGGTTCTATCTGGGGCCAACGTCCTGACTTTC. Encoded protein: CASRGQGVLSGANVLTF.

The DNA for the CDR3 is TGTGCCAGCAGACAGGACCGTGGGTACGGCTACACCTTC. Protein: CASRQDRGYGYTF. The rearrangement joins TRBV19 to TRBJ1-2; TRBD1 is a possible D gene (6 bases). The length of the CDR3 is 13 residues. The germline V gene has CDR1 LNHDA and CDR2 SQIVND (reference sequence). V was shortened by 9 bases and J by 8 bases, with 19 bases between the two germline ends.

A few counts support this clone. The chain recombines TRBV2 with TRBJ2-7; 11 bases map to TRBD2. The ends lost 5 bases at V and 2 bases at J; junction bases unmatched: 11. Germline-derived CDR1 and CDR2 are SNHLY and FYNNEI. The CDR3 totals 17 residues. The CDR3 loop is CASSLLGLAGSAYEQYF. The CDR3 region has the DNA TGTGCCAGCAGTCTTTTAGGACTAGCGGGTTCGGCCTACGAGCAGTACTTC.

The CDR3 loop is CASSQSAEGGYTF. Written as DNA, the CDR3 is TGTGCCAGCAGCCAAAGTGCCGAGGGTGGCTACACCTTC. The chain couples TRBV9 to TRBJ1-2, with no clear D. This CDR3 has 13 residues. The ends were cut back, 4 bases at V and 7 bases at J, with 14 bases in the middle. Germline V gene data show CDR1 as SGDLS and CDR2 as YYNGEE.

The rearrangement uses TRBV28 and TRBJ2-3, with 13 nucleotides matching TRBD2. CDR1 and CDR2 (germline): MDHEN, SYDVKM. The V segment lost 4 bases and the J segment 0 bases; nucleotides outside the gene matches: 4. CDR3 length equals 17 residues. The CDR3 region is CASSSGLAGTSTDTQYF. The CDR3, as DNA: TGTGCCAGCAGTTCGGGACTAGCGGGGACTAGCACAGATACGCAGTATTTT.